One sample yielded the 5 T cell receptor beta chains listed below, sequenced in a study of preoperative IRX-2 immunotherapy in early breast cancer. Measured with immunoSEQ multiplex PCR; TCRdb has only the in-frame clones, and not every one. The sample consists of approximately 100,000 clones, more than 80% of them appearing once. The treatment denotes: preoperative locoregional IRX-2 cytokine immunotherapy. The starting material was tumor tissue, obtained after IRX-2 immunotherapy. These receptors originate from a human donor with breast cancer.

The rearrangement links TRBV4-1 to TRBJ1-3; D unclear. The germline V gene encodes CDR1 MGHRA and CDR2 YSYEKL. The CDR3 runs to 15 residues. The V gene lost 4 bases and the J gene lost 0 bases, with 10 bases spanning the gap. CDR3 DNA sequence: TGCGCCAGCAGCCCGCAAGCCATCTCTGGAAACACCATATATTTT. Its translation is CASSPQAISGNTIYF.

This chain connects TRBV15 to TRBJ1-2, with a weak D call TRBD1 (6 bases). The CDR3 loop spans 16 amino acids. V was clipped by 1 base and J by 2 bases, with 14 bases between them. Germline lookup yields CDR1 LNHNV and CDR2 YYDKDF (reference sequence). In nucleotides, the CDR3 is TGTGCCACCAGCAGAGCGGGGGCCAGGGTCAACTATGGCTACACCTTC. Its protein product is CATSRAGARVNYGYTF.

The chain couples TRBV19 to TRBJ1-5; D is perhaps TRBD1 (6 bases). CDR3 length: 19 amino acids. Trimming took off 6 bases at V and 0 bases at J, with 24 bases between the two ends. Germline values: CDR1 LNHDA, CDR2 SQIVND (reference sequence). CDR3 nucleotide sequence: TGTGCCAGTAGCGCAACCTATCTAGGGGGGGGCTATAGCAATCAGCCCCAGCATTTT. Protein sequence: CASSATYLGGGYSNQPQHF.

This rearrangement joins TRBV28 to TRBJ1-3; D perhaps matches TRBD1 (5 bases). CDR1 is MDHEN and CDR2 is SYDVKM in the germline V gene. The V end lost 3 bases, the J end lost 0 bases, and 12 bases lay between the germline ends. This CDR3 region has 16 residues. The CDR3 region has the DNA TGTGCCAGCAGTTTTCTCGGGGACGTCTCTGGAAACACCATATATTTT. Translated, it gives CASSFLGDVSGNTIYF.

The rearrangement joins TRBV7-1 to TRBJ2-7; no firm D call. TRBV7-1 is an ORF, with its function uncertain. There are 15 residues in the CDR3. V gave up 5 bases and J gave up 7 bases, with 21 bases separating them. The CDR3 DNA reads TGTGCCAGCAGCCCGCAGGTTGCTATAATTGAAGAGCAGTACTTC. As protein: CASSPQVAIIEEQYF.